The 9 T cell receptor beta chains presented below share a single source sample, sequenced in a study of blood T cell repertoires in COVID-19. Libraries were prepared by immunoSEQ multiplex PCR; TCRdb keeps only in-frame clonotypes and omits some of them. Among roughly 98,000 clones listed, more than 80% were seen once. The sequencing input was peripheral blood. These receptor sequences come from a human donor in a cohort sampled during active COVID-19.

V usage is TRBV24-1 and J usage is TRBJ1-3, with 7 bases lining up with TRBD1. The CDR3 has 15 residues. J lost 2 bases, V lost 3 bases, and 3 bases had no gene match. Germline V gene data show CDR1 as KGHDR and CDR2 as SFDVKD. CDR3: CATSDTGAAGNTIYF. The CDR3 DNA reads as TGTGCCACCAGTGATACAGGGGCGGCTGGAAACACCATATATTTT.

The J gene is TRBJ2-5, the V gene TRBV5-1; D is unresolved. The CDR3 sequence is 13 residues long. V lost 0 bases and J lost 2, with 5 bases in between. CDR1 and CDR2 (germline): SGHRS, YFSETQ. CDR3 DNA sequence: TGCGCCAGCAGCTTGGTTCTTCAAGAGACCCAGTACTTC. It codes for CASSLVLQETQYF. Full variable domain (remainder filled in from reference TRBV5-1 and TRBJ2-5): KAGVTQTPRYLIKTRGQQVTLSCSPISGHRSVSWYQQTPGQGLQFLFEYFSETQRNKGNFPGRFSGRQFSNSRSEMNVSTLELGDSALYLCASSLVLQETQYFGPGTRLLVL.

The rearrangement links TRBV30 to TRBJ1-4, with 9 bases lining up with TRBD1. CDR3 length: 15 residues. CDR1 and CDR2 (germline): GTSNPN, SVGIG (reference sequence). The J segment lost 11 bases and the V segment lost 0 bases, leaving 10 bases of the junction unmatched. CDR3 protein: CAWSVTRQGVWKLFF. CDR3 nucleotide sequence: TGTGCCTGGAGTGTAACCCGACAGGGGGTGTGGAAACTGTTTTTT.

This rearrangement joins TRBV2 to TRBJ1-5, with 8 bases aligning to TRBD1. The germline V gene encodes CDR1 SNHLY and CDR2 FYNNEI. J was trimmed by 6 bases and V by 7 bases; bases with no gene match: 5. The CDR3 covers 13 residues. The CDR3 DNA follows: TGTGCCAGCAATGGACAGGGTGCTCAGCCCCAGCATTTT. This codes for CASNGQGAQPQHF.

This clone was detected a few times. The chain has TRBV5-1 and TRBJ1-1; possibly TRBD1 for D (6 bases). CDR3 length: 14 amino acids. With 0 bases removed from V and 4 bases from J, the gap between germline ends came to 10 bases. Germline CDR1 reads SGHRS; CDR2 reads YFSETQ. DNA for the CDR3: TGCGCCAGCAGCTTGGTTCAGGGGAGCACTGAAGCTTTCTTT. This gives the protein CASSLVQGSTEAFF.

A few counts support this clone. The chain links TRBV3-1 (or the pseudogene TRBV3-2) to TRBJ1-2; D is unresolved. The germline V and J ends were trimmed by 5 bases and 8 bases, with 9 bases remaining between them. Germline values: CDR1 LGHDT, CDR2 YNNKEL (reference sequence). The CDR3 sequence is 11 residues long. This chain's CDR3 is CASSSSSGYTF. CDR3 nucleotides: TGTGCCAGCAGCTCCTCCTCGGGCTACACCTTC.

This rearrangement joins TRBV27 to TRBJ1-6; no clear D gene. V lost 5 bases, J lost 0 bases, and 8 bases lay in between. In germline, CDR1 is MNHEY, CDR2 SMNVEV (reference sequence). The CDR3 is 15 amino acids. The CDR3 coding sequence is TGTGCCAGCAGTGGAGGGCGCTCCTATAATTCACCCCTCCACTTT. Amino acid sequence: CASSGGRSYNSPLHF.

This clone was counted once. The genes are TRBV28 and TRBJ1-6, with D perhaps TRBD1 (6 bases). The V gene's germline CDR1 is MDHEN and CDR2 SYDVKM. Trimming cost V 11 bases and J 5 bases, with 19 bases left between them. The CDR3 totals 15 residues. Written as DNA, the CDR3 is TGTGCCGTCCGGGAGGGGGTGAGGAATAATTCACCCCTCCACTTT. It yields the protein CAVREGVRNNSPLHF.

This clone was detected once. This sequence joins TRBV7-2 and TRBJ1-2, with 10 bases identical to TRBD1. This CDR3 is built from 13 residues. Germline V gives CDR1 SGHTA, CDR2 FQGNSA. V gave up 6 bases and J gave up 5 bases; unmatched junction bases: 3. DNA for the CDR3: TGTGCCAGCAGTGGGGGACAGGGGTATGGCTACACCTTC. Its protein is CASSGGQGYGYTF.